This TCR beta chain was identified in a study of shared clonotypes between healthy human individuals. Only in-frame clones appear in the TCRdb table, and some are missing; sequencing was by immunoSEQ multiplex PCR. The sample includes about 2 million clones, 90% to 95% of them seen just once. The study, taken as a whole, reports: Of the naive CD4 clonotypes, 4% to 5% were shared across a handful of donors. In general, naive subsets displayed greater estimated richness than memory subsets did.

The germline V gene has CDR1 SGHTA and CDR2 FQGNSA. The CDR3 totals 15 residues. The V segment lost 5 bases and the J segment 6 bases; nucleotides outside the gene matches: 3. As regards this clone: What it recognizes is unknown. Just one base apart from a much larger clone, this may be a read error. Other DNA sequences in the sample encode the same CDR3.

The sequence was collected from a young man in good health. This chain links TRBV7-2 with TRBJ1-6, with 11 bases that match TRBD1. The sample taken for sequencing was naive CD4+ T cells sorted from blood. Indicated subset: CD45RA+ positively selected. CDR3 in amino acids: CASSPGTGGNSPLHF. CDR3 in DNA: TGTGCCAGCAGCCCGGGGACAGGGGGTAATTCACCCCTCCACTTT.